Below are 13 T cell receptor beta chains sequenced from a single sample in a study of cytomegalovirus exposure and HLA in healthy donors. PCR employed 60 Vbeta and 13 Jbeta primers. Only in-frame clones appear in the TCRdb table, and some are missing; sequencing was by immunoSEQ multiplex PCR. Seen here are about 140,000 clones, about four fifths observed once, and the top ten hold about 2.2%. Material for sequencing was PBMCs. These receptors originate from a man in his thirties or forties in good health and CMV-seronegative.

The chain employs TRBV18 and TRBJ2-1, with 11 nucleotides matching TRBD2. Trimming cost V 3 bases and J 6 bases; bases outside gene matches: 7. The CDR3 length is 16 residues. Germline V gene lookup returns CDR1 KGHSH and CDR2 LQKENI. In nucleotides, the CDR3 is TGTGCCAGCTCACCGACTAGCGGGAAGGGGAGCAATGAGCAGTTCTTC. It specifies CASSPTSGKGSNEQFF. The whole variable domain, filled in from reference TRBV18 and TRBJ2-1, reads NAGVMQNPRHLVRRRGQEARLRCSPMKGHSHVYWYRQLPEEGLKFMVYLQKENIIDESGMPKERFSAEFPKEGPSILRIQQVVRGDSAAYFCASSPTSGKGSNEQFFGPGTRLTVL.

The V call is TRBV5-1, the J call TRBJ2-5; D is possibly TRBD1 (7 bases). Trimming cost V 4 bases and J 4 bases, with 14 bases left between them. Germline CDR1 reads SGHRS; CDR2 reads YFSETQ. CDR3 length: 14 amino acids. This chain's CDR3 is CASSGGTAIETQYF. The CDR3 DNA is TGCGCCAGCAGCGGCGGGACAGCCATAGAGACCCAGTACTTC.

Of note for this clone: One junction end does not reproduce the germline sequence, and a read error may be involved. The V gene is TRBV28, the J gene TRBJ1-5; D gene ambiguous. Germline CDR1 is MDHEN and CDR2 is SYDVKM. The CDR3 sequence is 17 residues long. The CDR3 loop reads CASSLDPPGLGNQPQNF. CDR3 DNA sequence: TGTGCCAGCAGTTTAGATCCCCCGGGATTGGGCAATCAGCCCCAGAATTTT.

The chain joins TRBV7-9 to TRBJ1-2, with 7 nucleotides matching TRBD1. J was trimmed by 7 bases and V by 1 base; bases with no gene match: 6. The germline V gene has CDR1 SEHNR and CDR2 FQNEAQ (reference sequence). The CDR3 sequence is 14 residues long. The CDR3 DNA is TGTGCCAGCAGCTTAGTTGCAGGGGGGACTGGCTACACCTTC. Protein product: CASSLVAGGTGYTF. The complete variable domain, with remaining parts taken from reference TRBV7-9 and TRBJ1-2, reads DTGVSQNPRHKITKRGQNVTFRCDPISEHNRLYWYRQTLGQGPEFLTYFQNEAQLEKSRLLSDRFSAERPKGSFSTLEIQRTEQGDSAMYLCASSLVAGGTGYTFGSGTRLTVV.

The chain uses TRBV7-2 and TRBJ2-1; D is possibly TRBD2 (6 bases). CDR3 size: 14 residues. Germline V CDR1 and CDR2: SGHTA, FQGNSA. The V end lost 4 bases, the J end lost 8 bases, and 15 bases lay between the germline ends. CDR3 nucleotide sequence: TGTGCCAGCAGCTGGGGGGTAGCGCGCGATGAGCAGTTCTTC. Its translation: CASSWGVARDEQFF.

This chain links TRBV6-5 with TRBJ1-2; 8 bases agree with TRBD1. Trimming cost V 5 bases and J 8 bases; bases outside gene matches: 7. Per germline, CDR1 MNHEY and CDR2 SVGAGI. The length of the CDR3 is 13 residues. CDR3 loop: CASSNQGARGYTF. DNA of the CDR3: TGTGCCAGCAGTAATCAGGGGGCGCGGGGCTACACCTTC.

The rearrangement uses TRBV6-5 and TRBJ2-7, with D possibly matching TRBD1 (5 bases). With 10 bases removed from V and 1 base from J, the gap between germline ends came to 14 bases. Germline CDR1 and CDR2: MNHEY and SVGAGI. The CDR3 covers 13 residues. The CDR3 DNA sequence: TGTGCCACCGGGCCGCAGGGTTCCTACGAGCAGTACTTC. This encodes CATGPQGSYEQYF.

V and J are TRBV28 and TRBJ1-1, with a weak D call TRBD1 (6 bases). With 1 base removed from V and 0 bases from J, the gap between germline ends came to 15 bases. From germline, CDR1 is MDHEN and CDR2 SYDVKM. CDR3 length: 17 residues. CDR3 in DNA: TGTGCCAGCAGTTTATTTACAGGGCCGAGGGTGAACACTGAAGCTTTCTTT. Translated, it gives CASSLFTGPRVNTEAFF.

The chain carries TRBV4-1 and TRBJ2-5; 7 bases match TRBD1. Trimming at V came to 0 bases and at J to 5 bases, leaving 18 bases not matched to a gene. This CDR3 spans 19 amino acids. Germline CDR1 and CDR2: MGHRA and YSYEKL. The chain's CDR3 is CASSQDKVGQATPWETQYF. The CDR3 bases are TGCGCCAGCAGCCAAGATAAAGTCGGACAGGCGACCCCTTGGGAGACCCAGTACTTC.

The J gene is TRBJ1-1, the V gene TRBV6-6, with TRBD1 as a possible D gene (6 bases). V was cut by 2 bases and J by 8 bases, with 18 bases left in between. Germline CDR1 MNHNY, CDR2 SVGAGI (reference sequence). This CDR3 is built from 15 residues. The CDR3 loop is CASSYPEKTGEEAFF. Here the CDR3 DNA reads TGTGCCAGCAGTTACCCTGAAAAGACAGGCGAGGAAGCTTTCTTT.

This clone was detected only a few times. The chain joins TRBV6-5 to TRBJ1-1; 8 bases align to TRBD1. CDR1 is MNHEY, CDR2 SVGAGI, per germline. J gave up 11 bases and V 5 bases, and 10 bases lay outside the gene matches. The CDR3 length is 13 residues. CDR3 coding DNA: TGTGCCAGCAGTAAACGACAGGGGTGGGAGGCTTTCTTT. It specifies CASSKRQGWEAFF.

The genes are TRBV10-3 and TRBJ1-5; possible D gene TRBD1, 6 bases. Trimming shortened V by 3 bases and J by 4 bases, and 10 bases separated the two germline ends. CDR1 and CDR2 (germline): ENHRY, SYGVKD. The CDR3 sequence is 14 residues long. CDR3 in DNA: TGTGCCATCAGTGATCAGGACAGAAATCAGCCCCAGCATTTT. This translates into CAISDQDRNQPQHF.

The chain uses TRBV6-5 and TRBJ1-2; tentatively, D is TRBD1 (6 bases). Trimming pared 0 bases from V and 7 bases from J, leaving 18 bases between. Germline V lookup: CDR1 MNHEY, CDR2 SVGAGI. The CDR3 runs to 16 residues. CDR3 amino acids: CASSYSEPSGGGGYTF. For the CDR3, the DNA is TGTGCCAGCAGTTACTCGGAACCATCGGGGGGCGGTGGCTACACCTTC.